The following is a T cell receptor beta chain sequence with its context. This clone appeared a single time. The antigen it recognizes is unknown. Base qualities are missing; no much larger clone stands one base away. The CDR3 runs 15 residues from the cysteine to the phenylalanine. The retained sequence is limited to the CDR3, 45 bases, with the frame set at the first base. CDR1 SGHVS and CDR2 FQNEAQ were looked up in the germline V gene. V lost 5 bases and J lost 2 bases, and the count of bases not matched to a germline gene is 5. CD8 naive samples were CD45RO-negative cells positively selected for CCR7, giving a CD45RA+CCR7+ population that excluded TemRA cells. Healthy HIV-negative adults with no recently reported acute infections or vaccinations were included as donors. All donors were Caucasian adults living in Nashville, Tennessee, USA. After blood collection by leukapheresis, PBMCs were isolated using Ficoll-Histopaque density gradient centrifugation and then cryopreserved in the vapor phase of liquid nitrogen. Analytical flow cytometry was used to check the purity and quantity of every magnetically sorted T cell population. Each sorted fraction had its genomic DNA isolated and then quantified by UV absorbance on a Nanodrop 2000c.

Using the deep immunoSEQ assay, TCR CDR3 regions were amplified from genomic DNA by multiplex PCR. For each cell subset, the extracted genomic DNA was distributed evenly across all wells of several immunoSEQ 96-well plates, and each plate served as one replicate. Each replicate PCR for sorted subsets received about 220 ng genomic DNA, equal to roughly 30,000 T cell genomes. The purified libraries were quantified using a Qubit 3.0 fluorometer, sized with a Bioanalyzer 2100, and then quantified again using the KAPA Library Quantification kit. Each immunoSEQ 96-well plate was sequenced on its own single-read 150-cycle Illumina NextSeq 550 flow cell. The study's processing was this. The immunoSEQ output contained only junctional sequences without quality scores, so filtering could not match that applied to full-length reads. Sequences were annotated with PyIR, a Python wrapper for IgBLAST v1.9, and V/J genes and CDR3 were assigned using IMGT germline references. Reads were filtered out if the reads had weak V/J assignments (E-value above 1e-6), no CDR3, stop codons, out-of-frame junctions, or ambiguous translated residues. V3J clonotypes were defined as sequences sharing the same inferred V gene, J gene, and CDR3 amino acid sequence. Percentage overlap between repertoires was calculated by dividing the number of shared unique clonotypes by the size of the smaller repertoire. RTK rarefaction, the Chao1 estimator, and Recon v2.1 estimates of unobserved clonotypes were used to assess repertoire richness. For all TCRbeta clonotypes obtained by the gDNA method from several donors, generation probabilities were computed with OLGA. The source is immuneACCESS, and TCRdb retained only in-frame sequences with V and J called. Part of the clones is not carried over; for the studies checked, unresolved V genes explain less than half of this, and the remainder is unexplained. V and J calls plus clone size are reproduced from that table; the DNA served to infer D and trimming. The sample table holds millions of clones, of which about 95% were seen once. The ten top clones hold roughly 1% of the sample.

The data were obtained in a study of shared clonotypes between healthy human individuals (dated by TCRdb to 2020 to 2022). About the study as a whole: Two women and three men aged 18 to 49 years were included in the cohort. Each donor's leukapheresis produced roughly between roughly 0.85 and 10 billion PBMCs. For each donor, CD4 naive and CD4 memory were each run on three plates, CD8 naive on two plates, and CD8 memory on one plate. Blood TCR repertoires of five healthy adults were deeply sequenced to estimate repertoire size and the extent of clonotype sharing between individuals. To increase sequencing depth and limit assay-specific biases, TCR repertoire library preparation and sequencing were carried out by different laboratories using diverse techniques. Study-wide conclusions, independent of this receptor: Clonotypes shared by all four sorted-subset donors showed higher generation probabilities than non-shared clonotypes. Naive subsets generally had larger estimated clonotype richness than memory subsets did. When a few donors were compared, the shared fraction of clonotypes was approximately 5% for naive CD4, 3.5% to 4% for naive CD8, 2.3% for memory CD4, and roughly 0.4% for memory CD8. Even with the large sequencing depth, rarefaction of the sorted-subset datasets indicated that sequencing was incomplete. Sampling was limited to blood, and TCR repertoires in tissue likely differ from TCR repertoires in blood. Based on pairwise subsampling, the degree of clonotype sharing among donors was expected to be affected by sequencing depth. The small number of donors limited the genetic and exposure-history diversity represented.

The source is a young man in good health. The sample was naive CD8+ T cells sorted from blood. According to the study, the label for this sample's cell subset or site signals: CD45RA+CCR7+. The chain was built from TRBV7-8 and TRBJ2-3, and 9 junction bases match TRBD2. The CDR3 in this case is CASSVGLALTDTQYF. The sequence in DNA is TGTGCCAGCAGCGTGGGACTAGCCCTCACAGATACGCAGTATTTT.